This T cell receptor beta chain derives from a study of CXCR3-negative and CXCR3-positive naive CD8 T cells. Study-level points and caveats: Similar TRBV-TRBJ usage characterized naive CXCR3-negative and CXCR3-positive cells; memory cells differed. With CXCR3 expression partially decreased after cryopreservation, most assays relied on fresh PBMCs.

For this clonotype: The target antigen is unknown.

UMI labels and 5' RACE were used to prepare the TRB cDNA libraries. TCRdb reprocessed the 5' RACE reads and reports one entry per CDR3 protein, with no DNA. In all, the sample yields 50,000 to 65,000 distinct CDR3 sequences. Sorting yielded triplicates of roughly 310,000 cells for each CD8+ T cell subset. CDR1 is ENHRY and CDR2 is SYGVKD in the germline V gene. The CDR3 runs to 17 residues. This clonotype was obtained from a human donor in good health. Some clones in this sample may be carry-over from other donors' samples. This chain links TRBV10-3 with TRBJ1-2; the D gene TCRdb calls, TRBD1, cannot be checked with no DNA. Material for sequencing was memory CD8+ T cells from blood. The CDR3 spells CAISESETGGGRRSYTF.